These 11 T cell receptor beta chains came from one sample sequenced in a study of cytomegalovirus exposure and HLA in healthy donors. In the PCR, 60 Vbeta and 13 Jbeta primers were used. TCRdb keeps only in-frame clones here, not all; method: immunoSEQ multiplex PCR. The table shows 100,000 or so clones, with more than 65% occurring only once. The sequencing input was PBMCs. These receptor sequences come from a man in his forties or fifties in good health and CMV-seropositive.

This chain uses TRBV28 with TRBJ1-3; D is undetermined. V lost 4 bases to trimming and J lost 0 bases, with 7 bases between them. This CDR3 is built from 14 residues. Germline CDR1 is MDHEN and CDR2 is SYDVKM. The CDR3 spells CASSSPGSGNTIYF. The CDR3 DNA sequence: TGTGCCAGCAGTTCCCCCGGCTCTGGAAACACCATATATTTT.

This sequence joins TRBV5-1 and TRBJ2-7; D perhaps matches TRBD2 (6 bases). The CDR3 contains 16 residues. Deletions cut 4 bases from V and 6 bases from J, with 23 bases between. Germline assignment: CDR1 SGHRS and CDR2 YFSETQ. The CDR3 DNA reads TGCGCCAGCAGCAGGACGCGGGACTCCCTTCACCCCGAGCAGTACTTC. Translation: CASSRTRDSLHPEQYF.

The rearrangement uses TRBV4-1 and TRBJ2-7; 8 bases fit TRBD2. This CDR3 is built from 18 residues. Germline assignment: CDR1 MGHRA and CDR2 YSYEKL. J lost 3 bases, V lost 0 bases, and 13 bases had no gene match. The chain's CDR3 is CASSQDLISGGFYYEQYF. The CDR3 DNA reads TGCGCCAGCAGCCAAGACCTCATAAGCGGGGGATTCTACTACGAGCAGTACTTC.

V gene TRBV9 combines with J gene TRBJ2-3; 7 bases align to TRBD1. J was trimmed by 3 bases and V by 4 bases; bases with no gene match: 8. CDR1 is SGDLS, CDR2 YYNGEE, per germline. This CDR3 contains 15 residues. CDR3: CASSYRDRETDTQYF. CDR3 DNA: TGTGCCAGCAGCTACCGGGACAGAGAAACAGATACGCAGTATTTT.

This chain links TRBV6-1 with TRBJ2-7; D perhaps matches TRBD1 (6 bases). V lost 4 bases, J lost 4 bases, and 11 bases lay in between. The CDR3 runs to 13 residues. Germline CDR1 MNHNS, CDR2 SASEGT. The chain's CDR3 is CASSVQGSYEQYF. The CDR3 region has the DNA TGTGCCAGCAGTGTCCAGGGGTCGTACGAGCAGTACTTC.

The chain links TRBV6-5 to TRBJ2-7, with TRBD2 identical over 9 bases. The CDR3 has 14 residues. Germline CDR1 and CDR2: MNHEY and SVGAGI. With V trimmed by 5 bases and J by 4 bases, 6 bases remained unmatched. The CDR3 reads CASSPPGLAYEQYF. The CDR3 DNA is TGTGCCAGCAGTCCACCGGGACTAGCTTACGAGCAGTACTTC.

This chain joins TRBV7-2 and TRBJ2-1; D remains ambiguous. CDR1 is SGHTA and CDR2 is FQGNSA in the germline V gene. V was pared by 4 bases and J by 9 bases, with 10 bases between. The CDR3 runs to 12 residues. The CDR3 region is CASSSPYREQFF. The CDR3 nucleotides are TGTGCCAGCAGCTCCCCTTATCGTGAGCAGTTCTTC.

This sequence joins TRBV7-2 and TRBJ2-1; a possible D gene is TRBD2 (5 bases). This CDR3 has 14 residues. V gave up 2 bases and J gave up 0 bases, with 5 bases separating them. Germline loops: CDR1 SGHTA, CDR2 FQGNSA. This chain's CDR3 is CASSLRGSYNEQFF. In nucleotides, the CDR3 is TGTGCCAGCAGCTTACGGGGCTCCTACAATGAGCAGTTCTTC. The variable domain in full, completed from reference TRBV7-2 and TRBJ2-1, reads GAGVSQSPSNKVTEKGKDVELRCDPISGHTALYWYRQSLGQGLEFLIYFQGNSAPDKSGLPSDRFSAERTGGSVSTLTIQRTQQEDSAVYLCASSLRGSYNEQFFGPGTRLTVL.

The V and J genes are TRBV2 and TRBJ2-2; 9 positions agree with TRBD2. The trim removed 8 bases at V and 9 bases at J, leaving 13 bases unmatched. Germline CDR1 is SNHLY and CDR2 is FYNNEI. The CDR3 has 15 residues. The CDR3 sequence is CASLGGGAGIRELFF. The CDR3, as DNA: TGTGCCAGCCTCGGCGGGGGGGCCGGGATCCGGGAGCTGTTTTTT.

This chain uses TRBV30 with TRBJ2-7; 9 bases are shared with TRBD2. The junction had 4 bases not matched to a gene; V was cut back by 7 bases and J by 0 bases. CDR3 size: 13 residues. Germline V gives CDR1 GTSNPN, CDR2 SVGIG (reference sequence). DNA for the CDR3: TGTGCCTATAGCGGGAGTCACTCCTACGAGCAGTACTTC. This sequence encodes CAYSGSHSYEQYF.

V and J are TRBV29-1 and TRBJ1-2; 11 nucleotides align to TRBD1. CDR1 is SQVTM, CDR2 ANQGSEA, per germline. After removal of 3 bases from V and 4 bases from J, the junction contained 4 bases not matched to a gene. The CDR3 totals 14 residues. This CDR3 reads CSVDGQGALYGYTF. The CDR3 DNA is TGCAGCGTTGATGGACAGGGGGCCCTCTATGGCTACACCTTC.